The table lists the clone carrying this T cell receptor beta chain with a count of one. The method was immunoSEQ multiplex PCR; TCRdb's version includes in-frame clones alone and lacks a portion of them. The table includes tens of thousands of clones, roughly 80% detected once. The data are from a study of blood T cell repertoires in COVID-19. Background on the study: PBMCs, B-cell-depleted T cells, or T cells were the source of the cDNA or gDNA that made up the material.

The junction had 5 bases not matched to a gene; V was cut back by 5 bases and J by 1 base. The CDR3 contains 15 residues. From germline, CDR1 is SGHTA and CDR2 FQGNSA. This sequence was found in a woman at least 80 years old with acute or convalescent COVID-19. The sample was peripheral blood. The chain employs TRBV7-2 and TRBJ1-2, with 9 bases lining up with TRBD1. This CDR3 reads CASSPPGQGNYGYTF. DNA for the CDR3: TGTGCCAGCAGCCCCCCGGGACAGGGTAACTATGGCTACACCTTC.